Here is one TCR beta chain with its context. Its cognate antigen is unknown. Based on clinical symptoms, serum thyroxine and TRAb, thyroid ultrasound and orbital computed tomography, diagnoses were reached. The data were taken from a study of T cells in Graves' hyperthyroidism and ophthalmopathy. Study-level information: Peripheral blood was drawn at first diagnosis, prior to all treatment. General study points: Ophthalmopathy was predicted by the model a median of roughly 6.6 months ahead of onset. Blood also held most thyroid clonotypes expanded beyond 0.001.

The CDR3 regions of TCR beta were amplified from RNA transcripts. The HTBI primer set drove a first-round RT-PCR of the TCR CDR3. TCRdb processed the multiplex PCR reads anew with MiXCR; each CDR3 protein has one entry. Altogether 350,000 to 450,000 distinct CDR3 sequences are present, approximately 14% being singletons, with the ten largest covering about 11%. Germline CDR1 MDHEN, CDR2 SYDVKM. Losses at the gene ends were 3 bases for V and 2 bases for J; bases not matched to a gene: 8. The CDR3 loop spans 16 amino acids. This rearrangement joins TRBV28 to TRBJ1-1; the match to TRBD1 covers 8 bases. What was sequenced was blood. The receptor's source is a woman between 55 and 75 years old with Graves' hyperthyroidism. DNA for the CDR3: TGTGCCAGCAGTTTCCCGGGACAGGCAGGCAACACTGAAGCTTTCTTT. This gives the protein CASSFPGQAGNTEAFF.